This is a list of T cell receptor beta chains from one sample in a study of cytomegalovirus exposure and HLA in healthy donors. Sequenced by immunoSEQ multiplex PCR; TCRdb stores in-frame clones only, minus some. In the table there are around 150,000 clones, 73% of which are singletons. The sequenced sample consisted of PBMCs. All receptors come from a human donor in good health. The CDR3 runs from the conserved cysteine through the conserved F or W. The D gene is left open where the match is weak. Part of the rows lack a size; the others show once, few, many or a class for expanded clones.

D: NA
J: TRBJ2-1
V: TRBV10-1
size: NA
length: 12
CDR3: CASSESTGPRFF
DNA: TGCGCCAGCAGTGAGTCGACAGGCCCTCGGTTCTTC

D: TRBD2
J: TRBJ2-5
V: TRBV11-2
size: NA
length: 14
CDR3: CASSPRTSGETQYF
DNA: TGTGCCAGCAGCCCACGGACTAGCGGGGAGACCCAGTACTTC

D: NA
J: TRBJ1-3
V: TRBV7-9
size: NA
length: 15
CDR3: CASSFLDSSGNTIYF
DNA: TGTGCCAGCAGCTTCCTGGACAGCTCTGGAAACACCATATATTTT

D: TRBD2
J: TRBJ2-5
V: TRBV18
size: NA
length: 16
CDR3: CASSSLLAGPWATQYF
DNA: TGTGCCAGCTCATCTCTACTAGCGGGTCCGTGGGCGACCCAGTACTTC

D: NA
J: TRBJ1-4
V: TRBV7-9
size: NA
length: 15
CDR3: CASSLDSATNEKLFF
DNA: TGTGCCAGCAGCTTAGACAGTGCAACTAATGAAAAACTGTTTTTT

D: TRBD1
J: TRBJ1-1
V: TRBV16
size: NA
length: 17
CDR3: CASSHQDRGLSNTEAFF
DNA: TGTGCCAGCAGCCATCAGGACAGGGGGCTTTCGAACACTGAAGCTTTCTTT

D: NA
J: TRBJ1-5
V: TRBV27
size: NA
length: 12
CDR3: CASSPIDQPQHF
DNA: TGTGCCAGCAGTCCAATTGATCAGCCCCAGCATTTT

D: TRBD2
J: TRBJ2-7
V: TRBV7-8
size: NA
length: 17
CDR3: CASSLGGTSGRAYEQYF
DNA: TGTGCCAGCAGCTTAGGGGGTACTAGCGGGAGGGCCTACGAGCAGTACTTC

D: TRBD1
J: TRBJ2-7
V: TRBV27
size: once
length: 15
CDR3: CASGYTGTGVYEQYF
DNA: TGTGCCAGCGGGTACACCGGGACAGGAGTCTACGAGCAGTACTTC

D: TRBD1
J: TRBJ2-2
V: TRBV4-1
size: NA
length: 17
CDR3: CASRHLRDRGFTGELFF
DNA: TGCGCCAGCAGGCACCTCCGGGACAGGGGATTCACCGGGGAGCTGTTTTTT

D: NA
J: TRBJ1-2
V: TRBV7-8
size: few
length: 15
CDR3: CASSLEMRGGYGYTF
DNA: TGTGCCAGCAGCTTAGAAATGCGGGGGGGGTATGGCTACACCTTC

D: NA
J: TRBJ2-7
V: TRBV9
size: NA
length: 14
CDR3: CASSVEAGPYEQYF
DNA: TGTGCCAGCAGCGTAGAGGCGGGGCCCTACGAGCAGTACTTC

D: TRBD2
J: TRBJ2-2
V: TRBV19
size: once
length: 15
CDR3: CASSMGLRYTGELFF
DNA: TGTGCCAGTAGTATGGGACTAAGATACACCGGGGAGCTGTTTTTT

D: NA
J: TRBJ1-5
V: TRBV19
size: NA
length: 14
CDR3: CASSIRRGSQPQHF
DNA: TGTGCCAGTAGTATACGCAGGGGCAGTCAGCCCCAGCATTTT

D: NA
J: TRBJ1-1
V: TRBV5-4
size: NA
length: 14
CDR3: CASSPEDLNTEAFF
DNA: TGTGCCAGCAGCCCGGAGGATTTGAACACTGAAGCTTTCTTT

D: NA
J: TRBJ1-3
V: TRBV19
size: NA
length: 15
CDR3: CASTPTGSSGNTIYF
DNA: TGTGCCAGTACCCCGACAGGTTCCTCTGGAAACACCATATATTTT

D: NA
J: TRBJ2-2
V: TRBV12-5
size: NA
length: 14
CDR3: CASGSGLPTGELFF
DNA: TGTGCTAGTGGTTCGGGACTTCCCACCGGGGAGCTGTTTTTT

D: NA
J: TRBJ1-5
V: TRBV5-6
size: NA
length: 17
CDR3: CASSLGSGGLGNQPQHF
DNA: TGTGCCAGCAGCTTGGGTTCGGGGGGGTTGGGCAATCAGCCCCAGCATTTT

D: TRBD1
J: TRBJ1-2
V: TRBV9
size: NA
length: 16
CDR3: CASSSGQGGSWYGYTF
DNA: TGTGCCAGCAGTTCCGGACAGGGAGGGTCCTGGTATGGCTACACCTTC

D: TRBD2
J: TRBJ2-5
V: TRBV7-9
size: NA
length: 14
CDR3: CASSLDSAGGPQYF
DNA: TGTGCCAGCAGCTTAGATTCGGCGGGAGGACCCCAGTACTTC

D: TRBD1
J: TRBJ2-3
V: TRBV6-1
size: NA
length: 17
CDR3: CASSEAQGGTGLDTQYF
DNA: TGTGCCAGCAGTGAAGCTCAGGGGGGGACAGGGCTGGATACGCAGTATTTT

D: NA
J: TRBJ1-1
V: TRBV2
size: NA
length: 15
CDR3: CATGTGGLLNTEAFF
DNA: TGTGCCACCGGAACGGGGGGTTTGTTAAACACTGAAGCTTTCTTT

D: TRBD1
J: TRBJ1-4
V: TRBV5-5
size: NA
length: 15
CDR3: CASSPLTGGYEKLFF
DNA: TGTGCCAGCAGCCCGCTGACAGGGGGATATGAAAAACTGTTTTTT

D: TRBD2
J: TRBJ2-1
V: TRBV6-5
size: few
length: 15
CDR3: CASSLSGISYNEQFF
DNA: TGTGCCAGCAGCCTTAGCGGGATCTCCTACAATGAGCAGTTCTTC

D: TRBD2
J: TRBJ2-1
V: TRBV7-3
size: NA
length: 16
CDR3: CASSSRTSGGYNEQFF
DNA: TGTGCCAGCAGCTCTCGGACTAGCGGGGGTTACAATGAGCAGTTCTTC

D: NA
J: TRBJ2-2
V: TRBV19
size: NA
length: 14
CDR3: CASSVGLGTGELFF
DNA: TGTGCCAGTAGTGTGGGACTTGGGACCGGGGAGCTGTTTTTT

D: TRBD1
J: TRBJ1-2
V: TRBV6-6
size: NA
length: 14
CDR3: CASSYFDRVHGYTF
DNA: TGTGCCAGCAGTTACTTTGACAGGGTGCATGGCTACACCTTC

D: NA
J: TRBJ2-4
V: TRBV28
size: NA
length: 13
CDR3: CASSLGTRGIQYF
DNA: TGTGCCAGCAGTTTGGGAACCAGGGGCATTCAGTACTTC

D: NA
J: TRBJ2-2
V: TRBV7-8
size: few
length: 13
CDR3: CASSGAGVGELFF
DNA: TGTGCCAGCAGCGGCGCAGGGGTCGGGGAGCTGTTTTTT

D: NA
J: TRBJ1-5
V: TRBV19
size: NA
length: 15
CDR3: CASMQGGYSNQPQHF
DNA: TGTGCCAGTATGCAGGGAGGCTATAGCAATCAGCCCCAGCATTTT

D: NA
J: TRBJ2-7
V: TRBV19
size: NA
length: 12
CDR3: CASSPTSYEQYF
DNA: TGTGCCAGTAGCCCAACTAGCTACGAGCAGTACTTC

D: NA
J: TRBJ2-7
V: TRBV4-1
size: NA
length: 13
CDR3: CASSQGGGGEQYF
DNA: TGCGCCAGCAGCCAAGGAGGCGGTGGGGAGCAGTACTTC

D: TRBD1
J: TRBJ1-2
V: TRBV7-9
size: NA
length: 12
CDR3: CASSSTGRGYTF
DNA: TGTGCCAGCAGCTCGACAGGGAGAGGCTACACCTTC